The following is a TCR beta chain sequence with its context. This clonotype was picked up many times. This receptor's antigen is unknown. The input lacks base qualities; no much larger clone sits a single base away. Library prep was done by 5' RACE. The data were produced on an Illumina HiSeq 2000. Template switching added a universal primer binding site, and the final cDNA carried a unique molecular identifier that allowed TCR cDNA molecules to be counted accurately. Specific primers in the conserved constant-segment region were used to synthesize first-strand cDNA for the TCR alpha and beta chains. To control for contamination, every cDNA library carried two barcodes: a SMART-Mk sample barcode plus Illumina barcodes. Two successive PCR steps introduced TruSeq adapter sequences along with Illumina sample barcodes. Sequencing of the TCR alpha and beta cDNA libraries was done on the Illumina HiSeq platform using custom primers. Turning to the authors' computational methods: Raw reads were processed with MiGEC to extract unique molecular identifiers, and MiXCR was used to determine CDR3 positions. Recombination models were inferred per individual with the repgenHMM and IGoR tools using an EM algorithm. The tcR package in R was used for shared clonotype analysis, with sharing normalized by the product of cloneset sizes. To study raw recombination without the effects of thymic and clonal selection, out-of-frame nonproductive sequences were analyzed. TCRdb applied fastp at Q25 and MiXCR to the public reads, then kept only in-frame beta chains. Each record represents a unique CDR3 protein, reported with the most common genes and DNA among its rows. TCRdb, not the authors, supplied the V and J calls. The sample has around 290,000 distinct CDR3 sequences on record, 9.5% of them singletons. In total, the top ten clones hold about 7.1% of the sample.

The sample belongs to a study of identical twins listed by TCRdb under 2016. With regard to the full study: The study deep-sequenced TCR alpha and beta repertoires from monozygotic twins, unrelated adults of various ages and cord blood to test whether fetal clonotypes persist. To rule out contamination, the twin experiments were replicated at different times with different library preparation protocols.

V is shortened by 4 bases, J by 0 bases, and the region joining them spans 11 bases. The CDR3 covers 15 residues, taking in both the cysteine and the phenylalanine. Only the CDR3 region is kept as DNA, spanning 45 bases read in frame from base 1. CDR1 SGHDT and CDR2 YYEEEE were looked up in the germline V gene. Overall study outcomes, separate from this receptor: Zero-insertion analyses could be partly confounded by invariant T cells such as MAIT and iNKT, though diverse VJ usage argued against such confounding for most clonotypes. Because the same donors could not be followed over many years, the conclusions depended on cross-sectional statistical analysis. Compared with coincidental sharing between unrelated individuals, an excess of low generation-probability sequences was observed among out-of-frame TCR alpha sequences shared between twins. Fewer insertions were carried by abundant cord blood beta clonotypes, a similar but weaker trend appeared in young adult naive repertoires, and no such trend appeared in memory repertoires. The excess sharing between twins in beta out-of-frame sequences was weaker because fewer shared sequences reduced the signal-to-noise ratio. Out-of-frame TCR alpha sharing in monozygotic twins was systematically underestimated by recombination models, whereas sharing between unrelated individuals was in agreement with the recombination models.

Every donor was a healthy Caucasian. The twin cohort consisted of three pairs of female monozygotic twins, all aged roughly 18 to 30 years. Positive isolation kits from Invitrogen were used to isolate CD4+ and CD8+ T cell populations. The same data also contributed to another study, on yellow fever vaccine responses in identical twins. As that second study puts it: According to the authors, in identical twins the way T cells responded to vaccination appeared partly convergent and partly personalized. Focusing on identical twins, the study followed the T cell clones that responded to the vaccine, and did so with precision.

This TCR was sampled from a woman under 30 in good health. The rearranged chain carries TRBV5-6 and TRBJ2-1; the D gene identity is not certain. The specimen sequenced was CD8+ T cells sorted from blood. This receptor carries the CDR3 CASSLTPNSYNEQFF. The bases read TGTGCCAGCAGCCTGACTCCTAACTCCTACAATGAGCAGTTCTTC.